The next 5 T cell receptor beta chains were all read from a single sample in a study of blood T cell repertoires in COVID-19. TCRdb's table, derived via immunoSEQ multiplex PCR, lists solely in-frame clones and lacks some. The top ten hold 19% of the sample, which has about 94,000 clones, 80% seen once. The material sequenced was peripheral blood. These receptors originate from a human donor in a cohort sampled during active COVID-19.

CDR3 sequence reads: CASSEGRGNTIYF. CDR3 sequence (DNA): TGTGCCAGCAGTGAAGGCAGGGGAAACACCATATATTTT. V gene TRBV6-1 combines with J gene TRBJ1-3; D gene uncertain. Germline CDR1 is MNHNS and CDR2 is SASEGT. Trimming shortened V by 1 base and J by 4 bases, and 5 bases separated the two germline ends. There are 13 residues in the CDR3.

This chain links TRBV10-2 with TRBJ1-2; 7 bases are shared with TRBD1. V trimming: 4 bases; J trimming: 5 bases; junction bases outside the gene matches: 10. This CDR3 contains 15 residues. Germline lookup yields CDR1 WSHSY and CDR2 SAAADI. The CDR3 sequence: CASSGGGLGGYGYTF. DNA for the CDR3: TGCGCCAGCAGTGGAGGGGGCCTGGGCGGATATGGCTACACCTTC.

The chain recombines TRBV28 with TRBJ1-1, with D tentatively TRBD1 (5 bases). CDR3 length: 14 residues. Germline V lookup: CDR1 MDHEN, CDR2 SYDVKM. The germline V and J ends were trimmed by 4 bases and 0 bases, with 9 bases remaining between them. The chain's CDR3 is CASSSGRMNTEAFF. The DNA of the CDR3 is TGTGCCAGCAGTTCAGGGCGCATGAACACTGAAGCTTTCTTT. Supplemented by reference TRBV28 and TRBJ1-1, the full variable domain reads DVKVTQSSRYLVKRTGEKVFLECVQDMDHENMFWYRQDPGLGLRLIYFSYDVKMKEKGDIPEGYSVSREKKERFSLILESASTNQTSMYLCASSSGRMNTEAFFGQGTRLTVV.

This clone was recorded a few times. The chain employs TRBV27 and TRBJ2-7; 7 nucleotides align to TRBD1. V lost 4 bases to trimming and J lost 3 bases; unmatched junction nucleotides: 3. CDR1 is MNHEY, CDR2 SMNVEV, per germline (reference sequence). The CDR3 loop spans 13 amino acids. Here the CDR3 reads CASSYRDSYEQYF. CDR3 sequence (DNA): TGTGCCAGCAGTTACCGGGACAGCTACGAGCAGTACTTC.

CDR3 in DNA: TGTGCCAGCAGTGCGGGACTCTATACATCCGGCGAGCAGTACTTC. Its translation: CASSAGLYTSGEQYF. V and J are TRBV2 and TRBJ2-7; TRBD2 might be the D (6 bases). CDR3 length: 15 residues. The germline V gene has CDR1 SNHLY and CDR2 FYNNEI. V was shortened by 4 bases and J by 6 bases, with 19 bases between the two germline ends.